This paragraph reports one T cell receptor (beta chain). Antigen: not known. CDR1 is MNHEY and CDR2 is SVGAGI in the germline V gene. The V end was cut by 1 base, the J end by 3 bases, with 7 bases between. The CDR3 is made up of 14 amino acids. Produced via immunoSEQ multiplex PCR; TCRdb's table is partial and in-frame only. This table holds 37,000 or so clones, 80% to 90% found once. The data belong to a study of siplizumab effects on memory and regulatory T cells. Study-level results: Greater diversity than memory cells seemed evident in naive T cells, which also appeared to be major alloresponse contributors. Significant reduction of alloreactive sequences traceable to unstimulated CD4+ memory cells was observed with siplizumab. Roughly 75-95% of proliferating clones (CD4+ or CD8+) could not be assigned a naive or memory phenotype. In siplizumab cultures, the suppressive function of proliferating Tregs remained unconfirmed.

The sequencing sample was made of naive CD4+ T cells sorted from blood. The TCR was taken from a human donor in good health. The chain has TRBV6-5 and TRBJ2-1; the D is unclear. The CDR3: CASSYFGNYNEQFF. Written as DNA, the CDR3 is TGTGCCAGCAGTTACTTTGGGAACTACAATGAGCAGTTCTTC.